The source of this T cell receptor beta chain is a study of cytomegalovirus exposure and HLA in healthy donors. As for the study in general: An early release of data contained tens of millions of unique TCRs, which came from HLA-typed donors. Points from the study as a whole: V- and J-gene trimming of TCR beta was linked (in a later analysis) to a missense DCLRE1C variant. Researchers reportedly found TCR beta sequences accurately predicted most subjects' HLA-A and HLA-B alleles.

PCR was performed using 60 Vbeta and 13 Jbeta primers. TCRdb's copy holds only in-frame clones and misses some; the assay was immunoSEQ multiplex PCR. The table shows over 150,000 clones, with approximately 77% occurring only once. Healthy bone marrow donors formed the donor group. The table lists this clone with a count of one. The antigen is not known. Other DNA sequences in this specimen translate into the identical CDR3. This receptor was obtained from a man aged 18 to 29 in good health and CMV-seronegative. The sequencing input was PBMCs.

CDR3 loop: CASSLGGSYEQYF. The CDR3 coding sequence is TGTGCCAGCAGCCTGGGGGGCTCCTACGAGCAGTACTTC. The V and J genes are TRBV11-2 and TRBJ2-7; the D gene is possibly TRBD2 (6 bases). CDR3 length: 13 residues. Trimming removed 5 bases from V and 0 bases from J, with 8 bases in between. Germline V gene sequence: CDR1 SGHAT, CDR2 FQNNGV.